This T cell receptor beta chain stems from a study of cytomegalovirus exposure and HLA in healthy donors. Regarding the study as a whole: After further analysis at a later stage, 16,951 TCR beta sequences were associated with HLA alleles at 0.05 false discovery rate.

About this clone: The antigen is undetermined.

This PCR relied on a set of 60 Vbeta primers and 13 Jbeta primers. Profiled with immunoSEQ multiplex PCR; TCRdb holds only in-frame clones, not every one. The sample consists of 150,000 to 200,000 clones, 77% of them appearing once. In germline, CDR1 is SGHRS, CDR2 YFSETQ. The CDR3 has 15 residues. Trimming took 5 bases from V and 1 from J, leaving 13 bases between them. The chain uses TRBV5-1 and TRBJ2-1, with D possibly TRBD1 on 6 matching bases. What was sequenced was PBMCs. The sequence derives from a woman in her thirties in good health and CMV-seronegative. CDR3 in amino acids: CASRSTGISYNEQFF. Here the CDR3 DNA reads TGCGCCAGCAGGTCTACAGGGATTTCCTACAATGAGCAGTTCTTC.